This entry lists 9 T cell receptor beta chains sequenced from one sample in a study of T-cell memory formation after mild COVID-19. TCRdb re-analysed the 5' RACE reads in MiXCR, keeping a single row per CDR3 protein. The sample includes some 290,000 distinct CDR3 sequences, 15% to 20% of them seen just once. The sample was PBMCs or a T cell subset sorted from them (not recorded which). Receptors were obtained from a man between 18 and 29 years old who had mild COVID-19 (a few samples of this study predate the infection). Cell type and time point are not known.

This clonotype was counted a single time. V gene TRBV14 combines with J gene TRBJ2-2; D might be TRBD1 (6 bases). The V gene's germline CDR1 is SGHDN and CDR2 FVKESK. V was pared by 3 bases and J by 4 bases, with 18 bases between. This CDR3 contains 17 residues. CDR3 sequence: CASSHGAYRVATGELFF. The CDR3 DNA sequence: TGTGCCAGCAGCCATGGCGCTTACAGGGTAGCCACCGGGGAGCTGTTTTTT.

This clonotype was recorded a few times. The chain combines TRBV5-1 with TRBJ1-4, with D hard to call. Germline lookup yields CDR1 SGHRS and CDR2 YFSETQ. The CDR3 has 15 amino acids. V was shortened by 4 bases and J by 0 bases, with 10 bases between the two germline ends. The CDR3 DNA reads as TGCGCCAGCAGCCGTCTCGATGCAACTAATGAAAAACTGTTTTTT. It encodes CASSRLDATNEKLFF.

This clonotype was recorded a few times. This rearrangement joins TRBV29-1 to TRBJ2-3; D is unclear. The CDR3 is made up of 14 amino acids. Germline CDR1 SQVTM, CDR2 ANQGSEA. Trimming removed 0 bases from V and 5 bases from J, with 12 bases in between. The CDR3 DNA follows: TGCAGCGTTGAAGATCGTTGGAAGCTAGATACGCAGTATTTT. It translates to CSVEDRWKLDTQYF.

This clonotype has at least ten counts. The CDR3 region is CASSLGQLQFF. The CDR3 DNA follows: TGTGCCAGCAGTCTGGGACAACTGCAGTTCTTC. This chain uses TRBV12-3 or TRBV12-4 with TRBJ2-1; D possibly corresponds to TRBD1 (6 bases). Trimming removed 5 bases at V and 12 bases at J, with 11 bases between. The CDR3 has 11 residues.

This clonotype was seen a handful of times. This rearrangement joins TRBV18 to TRBJ2-5, with a possible D match to TRBD1 (6 bases). The CDR3 runs 13 residues. The V gene's germline CDR1 is KGHSH and CDR2 LQKENI. Trimming left V 8 bases short and J 2 bases short, with 12 bases between. The CDR3 sequence is CASATGNQETQYF. The CDR3 DNA is TGTGCCAGCGCTACAGGGAATCAAGAGACCCAGTACTTC.

Only a few counts were recorded for this clonotype. This chain joins TRBV27 and TRBJ2-7, with 12 bases aligning to TRBD1. The V gene end was trimmed by 6 bases and the J gene end by 4 bases; junction bases not matched to a gene: 4. There are 14 residues in the CDR3. Germline V CDR1 and CDR2: MNHEY, SMNVEV (reference sequence). In DNA form, the CDR3 reads TGTGCCAGCAGCGGGACAGGGGGCGATTACGAGCAGTACTTC. This translates into CASSGTGGDYEQYF.

This clonotype appeared a few times. The chain recombines TRBV6-5 with TRBJ1-2; D is uncertain. The CDR3 totals 14 residues. Germline CDR1 reads MNHEY; CDR2 reads SVGAGI. The V and J ends lost 0 bases and 8 bases respectively, with 13 bases between them. Here the CDR3 DNA reads TGTGCCAGCAGTTACTCGATCGAACCGGGGGGCTACACCTTC. It yields the protein CASSYSIEPGGYTF.

This clonotype has a count of ten or more. J is TRBJ1-1 and V is TRBV12-3 or TRBV12-4, with a tentative D call TRBD1 (6 bases). This CDR3 is 15 amino acids long. The V end lost 4 bases, the J end lost 1 base, and 13 bases lay between the germline ends. This CDR3 is CASSSHRATNTEAFF. As DNA, the CDR3 is TGTGCCAGCAGTTCCCACAGGGCCACGAACACTGAAGCTTTCTTT.

This clonotype was counted a few times. J is TRBJ1-5 and V is TRBV12-3 or TRBV12-4; TRBD1 matches at 8 bases. This CDR3 is built from 16 residues. V lost 3 bases and J lost 2; bases outside the gene matches: 6. The CDR3 sequence: CASSFSGGRGNQPQHF. The DNA for the CDR3 is TGTGCCAGCAGTTTTTCAGGGGGCAGGGGCAATCAGCCCCAGCATTTT.